Included here is one TCR beta chain sequence, with context. What it recognizes is unknown. V gave up 8 bases and J gave up 6 bases, with 12 bases separating them. From germline, CDR1 is MDHEN and CDR2 SYDVKM. The CDR3 contains 12 residues. This record comes from a study of PD-1 blockade in classical Hodgkin lymphoma. Study conclusions and caveats: Although disease activity or prior therapy may be involved, causes of the repertoire differences remain undefined.

Clones were sequenced by immunoSEQ multiplex PCR, and TCRdb holds only the in-frame ones, with some missing. The table includes about 15,000 clones, about 85% detected once. Autologous stem cell transplantation was followed by relapse in every patient, and brentuximab vedotin exposure varied. By magnetic negative selection, CD4+ T cells were purified from thawed PBMCs. This specimen was CD4+ T cells from blood, taken at baseline. V usage is TRBV28 and J usage is TRBJ2-3, with D unclear. The clonotype was recovered from a human donor with classical Hodgkin lymphoma. CDR3 protein: CASALTPDTQYF. The CDR3 DNA reads TGTGCCAGCGCTCTCACCCCCGATACGCAGTATTTT.